This T cell receptor (beta chain) was identified during a study of vaccination effects on CD4 cells after COVID-19. Prior to sequencing, the ViraFEST assay stimulated PBMC with viral peptide pools, which expanded the antigen-specific CD4+ T cells. When around ten days of culture had elapsed, CD4+ T cells were isolated. Vaccination of participants consisted of two doses of either the BNT162b2 or mRNA-1273 vaccine. Every well housed 1.5 million to 2 million PBMC, which grew in culture alongside around 9.8 IU/ml IL-2 and about 10 ug/ml peptides. Notes on this clone: Its antigen remains unknown.

Sequencing was performed with immunoSEQ multiplex PCR; in TCRdb, only in-frame clones are kept and a portion is missing. The data contain about 22,000 clones, around 77% of them singletons. Sample: CD4+ T cells from PBMCs cultured with HCoV-NL63 spike peptides, taken after COVID-19 vaccination. This TCR was sampled from a human donor who received a COVID-19 vaccine.

CDR3 sequence (DNA): TGCGCCAGCAGCCAACCGAAGAGAGACTATGGCTACACCTTC. Protein product: CASSQPKRDYGYTF. The J gene is TRBJ1-2, the V gene TRBV4-1, with D uncertain. The CDR3 extends over 14 amino acids. Germline CDR1 reads MGHRA; CDR2 reads YSYEKL. V lost 2 bases and J 3 bases, leaving 10 bases between the germline ends.